These 11 T cell receptor beta chains originate from one sample sequenced in a study of blood T cell repertoires in COVID-19. Some clones are missing from TCRdb's copy, which holds only in-frame ones; the method was immunoSEQ multiplex PCR. The sample includes about 140,000 clones, approximately 88% of them seen just once. The sequenced material came from PBMCs or T cells enriched from blood (not recorded which). These receptor sequences come from a man in his 70s who had been exposed to COVID-19.

The gene calls are TRBV18 and TRBJ2-2; possible D gene TRBD1, 6 bases. Per the germline V gene, CDR1 is KGHSH and CDR2 is LQKENI. The CDR3 runs 14 residues. V dropped 4 bases and J dropped 3 bases, with 9 bases sitting between them. This chain's CDR3 is CASSLRQDTGELFF. CDR3 DNA: TGTGCCAGCTCACTCCGACAGGACACCGGGGAGCTGTTTTTT.

The chain employs TRBV15 and TRBJ1-2, with a possible D match to TRBD1 (5 bases). The V end lost 5 bases, the J end lost 6 bases, and 25 bases lay between the germline ends. The CDR3 is made up of 17 amino acids. Germline values: CDR1 LNHNV, CDR2 YYDKDF (reference sequence). The CDR3 here is CATSSTVGLKTLNGYTF. The DNA of the CDR3 is TGTGCCACCAGCTCAACCGTGGGGCTAAAAACCCTAAATGGCTACACCTTC.

The chain combines TRBV18 with TRBJ1-1; 7 nucleotides match TRBD1. This CDR3 region has 15 residues. V trimming: 5 bases; J trimming: 2 bases; junction bases outside the gene matches: 8. Germline values: CDR1 KGHSH, CDR2 LQKENI. The CDR3, as DNA: TGTGCCAGCTCATTCTTCGACAGGGTCAACACTGAAGCTTTCTTT. Encoded protein: CASSFFDRVNTEAFF.

The chain has TRBV7-8 and TRBJ2-3, with 7 bases aligning to TRBD2. There are 16 residues in the CDR3. Unmatched junction bases numbered 6, after V lost 3 bases and J lost 0 bases. Germline V lookup: CDR1 SGHVS, CDR2 FQNEAQ. The CDR3 DNA reads TGTGCCAGCAGCTTGTCTTCTAGCGGTAGCACAGATACGCAGTATTTT. It specifies CASSLSSSGSTDTQYF.

This clone has more than one count but fewer than ten. The chain employs TRBV27 and TRBJ2-2; D possibly corresponds to TRBD2 (5 bases). V was pared by 6 bases and J by 5 bases, with 13 bases between. Germline V gives CDR1 MNHEY, CDR2 SMNVEV (reference sequence). CDR3 length: 14 residues. CDR3 sequence reads: CASSPGLGTGELFF. The CDR3 nucleotides are TGTGCCAGCAGCCCTGGACTGGGGACCGGGGAGCTGTTTTTT.

The chain has TRBV5-5 and TRBJ2-7; 7 nucleotides align to TRBD1. Germline assignment: CDR1 SGHKS and CDR2 YYEKEE (reference sequence). CDR3 length: 16 amino acids. The V segment lost 4 bases and the J segment 0 bases; nucleotides outside the gene matches: 10. CDR3: CASSPSRQGDSYEQYF. CDR3 nucleotide sequence: TGTGCCAGCAGCCCCTCGCGGCAGGGGGACTCCTACGAGCAGTACTTC.

This clone was counted a few times. J is TRBJ2-5 and V is TRBV5-1; 10 bases are a match to TRBD2. After removal of 6 bases from V and 4 bases from J, the junction contained 12 bases not matched to a gene. CDR1 SGHRS and CDR2 YFSETQ come from the germline V gene. CDR3 length equals 16 residues. The CDR3 loop reads CASKSGTSDLSETQYF. The CDR3, as DNA: TGCGCCAGCAAGTCGGGGACTAGCGATTTGTCAGAGACCCAGTACTTC.

The V and J genes are TRBV4-3 and TRBJ1-1, with TRBD1 matching over 7 bases. CDR1 and CDR2 from the germline V gene are LGHNA and YSLEER. This CDR3 comprises 14 residues. V was clipped by 4 bases and J by 4 bases; unmatched bases: 6. CDR3 loop: CASSRDRESTEAFF. CDR3 DNA sequence: TGCGCCAGCAGCCGAGACAGGGAATCCACTGAAGCTTTCTTT.

The CDR3 spells CAWSFRGTDTQYF. The DNA of the CDR3 is TGTGCCTGGAGCTTCAGGGGAACAGATACGCAGTATTTT. The V gene is TRBV30, the J gene TRBJ2-3; D may be TRBD1 (6 bases). Germline values: CDR1 GTSNPN, CDR2 SVGIG (reference sequence). Trimming removed 3 bases at V and 3 bases at J, with 10 bases between. CDR3 size: 13 residues.

Only a few counts were recorded for this clone. The chain joins TRBV6-5 to TRBJ2-2, with a weak D call TRBD2 (6 bases). There are 14 residues in the CDR3. Looked up from germline, CDR1 is MNHEY and CDR2 is SVGAGI. V dropped 7 bases and J dropped 2 bases, with 11 bases sitting between them. This CDR3 is CASNPGLNTGELFF. The DNA for the CDR3 is TGTGCCAGCAATCCGGGACTCAACACCGGGGAGCTGTTTTTT.

This chain links TRBV3-1 (or the pseudogene TRBV3-2) with TRBJ1-3; D may be TRBD1 (5 bases). This CDR3 is built from 13 residues. Trimming shortened V by 4 bases and J by 9 bases, and 13 bases separated the two germline ends. CDR1 and CDR2 from the germline V gene are LGHDT and YNNKEL (reference sequence). Here the CDR3 reads CASSLGGVRTIYF. CDR3 coding DNA: TGTGCCAGCAGCCTCGGAGGGGTTCGCACCATATATTTT.